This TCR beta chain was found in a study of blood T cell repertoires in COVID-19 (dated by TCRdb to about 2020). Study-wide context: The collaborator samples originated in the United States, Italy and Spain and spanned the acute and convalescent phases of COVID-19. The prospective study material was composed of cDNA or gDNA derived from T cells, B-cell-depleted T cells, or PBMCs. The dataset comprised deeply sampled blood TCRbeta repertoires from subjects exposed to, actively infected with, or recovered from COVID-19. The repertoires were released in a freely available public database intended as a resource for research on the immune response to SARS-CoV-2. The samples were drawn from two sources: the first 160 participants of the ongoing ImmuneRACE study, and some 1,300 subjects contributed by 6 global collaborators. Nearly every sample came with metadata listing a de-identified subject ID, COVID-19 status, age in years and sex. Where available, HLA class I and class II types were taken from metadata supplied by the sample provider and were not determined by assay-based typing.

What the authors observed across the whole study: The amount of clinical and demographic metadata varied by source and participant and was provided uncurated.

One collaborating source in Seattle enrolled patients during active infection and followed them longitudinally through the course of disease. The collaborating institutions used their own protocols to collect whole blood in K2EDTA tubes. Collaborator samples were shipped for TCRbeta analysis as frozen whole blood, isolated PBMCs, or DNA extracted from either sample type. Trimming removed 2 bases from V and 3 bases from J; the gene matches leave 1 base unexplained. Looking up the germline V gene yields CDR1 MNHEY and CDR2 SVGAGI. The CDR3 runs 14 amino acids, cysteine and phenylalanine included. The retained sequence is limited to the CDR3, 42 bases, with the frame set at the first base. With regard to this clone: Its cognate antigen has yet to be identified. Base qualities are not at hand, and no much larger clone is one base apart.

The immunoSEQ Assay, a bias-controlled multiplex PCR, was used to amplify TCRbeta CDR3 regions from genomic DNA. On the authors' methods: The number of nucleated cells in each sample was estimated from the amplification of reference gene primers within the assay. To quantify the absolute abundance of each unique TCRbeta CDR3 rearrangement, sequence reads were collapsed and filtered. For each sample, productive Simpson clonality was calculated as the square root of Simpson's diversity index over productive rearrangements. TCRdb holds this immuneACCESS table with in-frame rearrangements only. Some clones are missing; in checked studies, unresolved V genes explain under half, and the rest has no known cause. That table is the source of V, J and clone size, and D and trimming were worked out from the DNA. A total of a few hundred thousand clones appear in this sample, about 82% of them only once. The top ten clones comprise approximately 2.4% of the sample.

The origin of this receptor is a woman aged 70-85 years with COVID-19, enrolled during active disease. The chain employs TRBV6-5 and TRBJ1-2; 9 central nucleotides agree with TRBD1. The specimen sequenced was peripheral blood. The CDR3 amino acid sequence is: CASSYGTGHYGYTF. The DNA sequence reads TGTGCCAGCAGTTACGGGACAGGGCACTATGGCTACACCTTC.